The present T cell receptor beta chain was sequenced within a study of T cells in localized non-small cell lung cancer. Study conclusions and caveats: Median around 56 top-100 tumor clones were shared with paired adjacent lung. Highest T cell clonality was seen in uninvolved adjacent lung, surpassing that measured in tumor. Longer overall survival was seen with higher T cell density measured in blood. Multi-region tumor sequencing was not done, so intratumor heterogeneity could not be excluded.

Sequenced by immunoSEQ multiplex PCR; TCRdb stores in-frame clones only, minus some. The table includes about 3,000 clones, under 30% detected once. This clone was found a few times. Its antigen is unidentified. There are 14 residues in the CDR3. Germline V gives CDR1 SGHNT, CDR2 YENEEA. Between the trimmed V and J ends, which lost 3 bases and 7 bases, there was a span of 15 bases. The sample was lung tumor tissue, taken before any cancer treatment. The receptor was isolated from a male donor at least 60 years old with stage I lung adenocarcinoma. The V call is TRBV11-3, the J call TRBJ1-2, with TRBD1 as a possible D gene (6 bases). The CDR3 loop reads CASSLGGRIIGYTF. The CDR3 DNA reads TGTGCCAGCAGCTTGGGGGGGCGCATCATTGGCTACACCTTC.